The entry below describes one T cell receptor (beta chain). Its antigen is unidentified. This specimen comes from a study of cytomegalovirus exposure and HLA in healthy donors. Study at large: HLA-typed donors contributed some 83 million unique TCRs, which were held in an early data release.

Study-wide findings and caveats: Clonal expansion, a later analysis showed, was greater in HLA-associated TCR beta chains than in equally common others. The dataset shows that most TCR sequences were rare, while some public TCRs occurred in many donors.

In the PCR, 60 Vbeta and 13 Jbeta primers were used. Using immunoSEQ multiplex PCR, the repertoire was profiled, and TCRdb retains in-frame clones only, with some absent. Of 150,000 to 200,000 clones listed, approximately 80% were seen once; the top ten hold 2.6%. The V gene lost 0 bases and the J gene lost 4 bases, with 10 bases spanning the gap. Germline V gene data show CDR1 as SGHVS and CDR2 as FQNEAQ. The CDR3 is 15 residues long. The gene calls are TRBV7-8 and TRBJ1-5; tentatively, D is TRBD1 (6 bases). The sample comprised PBMCs. The source is a woman in her 40s in good health and CMV-seropositive. CDR3 loop: CASSLAGGGNQPQHF. CDR3 sequence (DNA): TGTGCCAGCAGCTTAGCTGGGGGCGGTAATCAGCCCCAGCATTTT. Complete variable domain (other parts from reference TRBV7-8 and TRBJ1-5): GAGVSQSPRYKVAKRGQDVALRCDPISGHVSLFWYQQALGQGPEFLTYFQNEAQLDKSGLPSDRFFAERPEGSVSTLKIQRTQQEDSAVYLCASSLAGGGNQPQHFGDGTRLSIL.